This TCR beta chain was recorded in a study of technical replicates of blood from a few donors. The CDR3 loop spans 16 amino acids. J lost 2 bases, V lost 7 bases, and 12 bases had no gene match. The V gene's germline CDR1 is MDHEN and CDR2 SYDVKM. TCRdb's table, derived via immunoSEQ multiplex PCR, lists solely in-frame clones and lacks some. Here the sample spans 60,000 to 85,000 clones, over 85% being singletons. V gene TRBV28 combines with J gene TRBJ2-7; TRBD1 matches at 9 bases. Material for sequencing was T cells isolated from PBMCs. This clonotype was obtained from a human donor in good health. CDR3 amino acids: CASTPPDRGLAYEQYF. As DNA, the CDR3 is TGTGCCAGCACCCCTCCGGACAGGGGACTTGCCTACGAGCAGTACTTC. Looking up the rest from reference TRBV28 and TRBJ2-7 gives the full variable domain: DVKVTQSSRYLVKRTGEKVFLECVQDMDHENMFWYRQDPGLGLRLIYFSYDVKMKEKGDIPEGYSVSREKKERFSLILESASTNQTSMYLCASTPPDRGLAYEQYFGPGTRLTVT.